The next 18 T cell receptor beta chains were all read from a single sample in a study of blood T cell repertoires in COVID-19. Using immunoSEQ multiplex PCR, the repertoire was profiled, and TCRdb retains in-frame clones only, with some absent. The sample carries some 73,000 clones, around 82% recorded once. What was sequenced was peripheral blood. The receptors come from a human donor in a cohort sampled during active COVID-19.

This rearrangement joins TRBV27 to TRBJ1-4, with a tentative D call TRBD1 (6 bases). CDR1 is MNHEY and CDR2 is SMNVEV in the germline V gene (reference sequence). This CDR3 region has 12 residues. The V end lost 5 bases, the J end lost 10 bases, and 11 bases lay between the germline ends. CDR3 region: CASSVGGGKLFF. In DNA, the CDR3 is TGTGCCAGCAGTGTAGGGGGGGGAAAACTGTTTTTT.

This clone was seen just once. This rearrangement joins TRBV6-5 to TRBJ1-2, with 9 positions matching TRBD1. The trim removed 5 bases at V and 3 bases at J, leaving 4 bases unmatched. Per germline, CDR1 MNHEY and CDR2 SVGAGI. CDR3 length equals 14 residues. The chain's CDR3 is CASSLTGGDYGYTF. In nucleotides, the CDR3 is TGTGCCAGCAGTCTGACAGGGGGTGACTATGGCTACACCTTC.

V gene TRBV15 combines with J gene TRBJ2-3; 8 bases match TRBD2. The ends lost 2 bases at V and 1 base at J; junction bases unmatched: 8. The CDR3 loop spans 17 amino acids. In germline, CDR1 is LNHNV, CDR2 YYDKDF (reference sequence). The CDR3 loop reads CATSRQPPGGGTDTQYF. The CDR3 nucleotides are TGTGCCACCAGCAGACAACCCCCGGGGGGGGGCACAGATACGCAGTATTTT. Together with reference TRBV15 and TRBJ2-3, the CDR3 gives the full variable domain: DAMVIQNPRYQVTQFGKPVTLSCSQTLNHNVMYWYQQKSSQAPKLLFHYYDKDFNNEADTPDNFQSRRPNTSFCFLDIRSPGLGDTAMYLCATSRQPPGGGTDTQYFGPGTRLTVL.

The CDR3 sequence is CASSRTSGGPYNEQFF. The CDR3, as DNA: TGTGCCAGCAGCCGGACTAGCGGGGGGCCCTACAATGAGCAGTTCTTC. V and J are TRBV11-3 and TRBJ2-1; 14 bases align to TRBD2. This CDR3 region has 16 residues. Germline CDR1 and CDR2: SGHNT and YENEEA. V shed 5 bases, J shed 2 bases, and the junction held 2 bases outside the gene matches.

The sample holds one count of this clone. This rearrangement joins TRBV6-2 or TRBV6-3 to TRBJ2-6; 12 bases agree with TRBD1. CDR1 MNHEY and CDR2 SVGEGT come from the germline V gene. The CDR3 consists of 20 residues. V lost 5 bases to trimming and J lost 3 bases; unmatched junction nucleotides: 14. Here the CDR3 DNA reads TGTGCCAGCAGTCACCATCGGCCCGGGACAGGGGGCTTTGGGGCCAACGTCCTGACTTTC. As protein: CASSHHRPGTGGFGANVLTF.

V gene TRBV9 combines with J gene TRBJ2-2; possible D gene TRBD1, 5 bases. V lost 0 bases and J 6 bases, leaving 6 bases between the germline ends. CDR3 size: 13 residues. Germline V lookup: CDR1 SGDLS, CDR2 YYNGEE. CDR3 residues: CASSVGGAGELFF. The CDR3 DNA follows: TGTGCCAGCAGCGTAGGGGGCGCCGGGGAGCTGTTTTTT.

This clone was seen a handful of times. This sequence joins TRBV7-9 and TRBJ2-7; no definite D call. The CDR3 length is 14 residues. Between the trimmed V and J ends, which lost 5 bases and 0 bases, there was a span of 11 bases. The germline V gene has CDR1 SEHNR and CDR2 FQNEAQ (reference sequence). The DNA of the CDR3 is TGTGCCAGCAGCCCATCCAGGCCCTCCTACGAGCAGTACTTC. Translated, it gives CASSPSRPSYEQYF.

This chain links TRBV7-2 with TRBJ1-2; D might be TRBD1 (5 bases). Germline CDR1 reads SGHTA; CDR2 reads FQGNSA. Between the trimmed V and J ends, which lost 4 bases and 2 bases, there was a span of 11 bases. The CDR3 has 14 residues. The CDR3 nucleotides are TGTGCCAGCAGCTCGTATCCAGGGAACTATGGCTACACCTTC. Translating it yields CASSSYPGNYGYTF.

The chain's CDR3 is CAIAGGILAGANEQFF. CDR3 coding DNA: TGTGCCATCGCCGGGGGGATCCTAGCGGGGGCCAATGAGCAGTTCTTC. The V call is TRBV10-3, the J call TRBJ2-1, with 10 positions matching TRBD2. This CDR3 region has 16 residues. V shed 8 bases, J shed 6 bases, and the junction held 13 bases outside the gene matches. The V gene's germline CDR1 is ENHRY and CDR2 SYGVKD.

This chain joins TRBV14 and TRBJ2-3; 8 bases agree with TRBD2. Germline CDR1 SGHDN, CDR2 FVKESK. With 0 bases clipped from V and 2 bases from J, the junction kept 7 bases outside the gene matches. The CDR3 spans 17 residues. CDR3 sequence (DNA): TGTGCCAGCAGCCAAGACGGGAGCGGGGGTTACACAGATACGCAGTATTTT. Its protein product is CASSQDGSGGYTDTQYF.

The rearrangement links TRBV27 to TRBJ1-6, with TRBD1 matching 7 bases. Trimming took 5 bases from V and 7 from J; bases not matched to a gene: 11. There are 16 residues in the CDR3. Germline CDR1 and CDR2: MNHEY and SMNVEV (reference sequence). The CDR3 coding sequence is TGTGCCAGCAGTCCACCTCGGACAGGTTTAAATTCACCCCTCCACTTT. It translates to CASSPPRTGLNSPLHF.

This chain joins TRBV9 and TRBJ2-5; D possibly corresponds to TRBD2 (5 bases). V was shortened by 4 bases and J by 3 bases, with 16 bases between the two germline ends. CDR1 is SGDLS, CDR2 YYNGEE, per germline. The CDR3 spans 15 residues. DNA for the CDR3: TGTGCCAGCAGCCCTAGAGGCCGAGCGGAAGAGACCCAGTACTTC. Translation gives CASSPRGRAEETQYF.

This clone was seen a handful of times. V usage is TRBV5-6 and J usage is TRBJ2-7; D gene uncertain. Germline V gene sequence: CDR1 SGHDT, CDR2 YYEEEE. This CDR3 comprises 14 residues. V shed 1 base and J shed 5 bases, with 13 bases lying between them. CDR3 loop: CASSLLSLPHEQYF. The DNA of the CDR3 is TGTGCCAGCAGCTTGTTGAGCCTACCCCACGAGCAGTACTTC.

In DNA, the CDR3 is TGCGCCAGCAGCTCTCAGGGTCGAAATCAAGAGACCCAGTACTTC. Translation gives CASSSQGRNQETQYF. This chain joins TRBV5-1 and TRBJ2-5, with D possibly TRBD1 on 5 matching bases. There are 15 residues in the CDR3. Germline CDR1 SGHRS, CDR2 YFSETQ. V was shortened by 3 bases and J by 2 bases, with 14 bases between the two germline ends.

The CDR3 region is CASSQGPATLSFGYTF. CDR3 DNA: TGCGCCAGCAGCCAGGGGCCCGCGACACTCAGTTTTGGCTACACCTTC. The rearrangement joins TRBV4-1 to TRBJ1-2; the D gene is possibly TRBD1 (5 bases). V lost 3 bases and J 7 bases, leaving 21 bases between the germline ends. CDR1 and CDR2 from the germline V gene are MGHRA and YSYEKL. The CDR3 covers 16 residues.

This clone was detected once. The chain combines TRBV6-2 or TRBV6-3 with TRBJ2-1; 9 bases align to TRBD2. The CDR3 contains 18 residues. The V and J ends lost 4 bases and 7 bases, in that order; junction bases with no gene match: 17. Looked up from germline, CDR1 is MNHEY and CDR2 is SVGEGT. CDR3 residues: CASSFGPLAGGRWNEQFF. CDR3 DNA sequence: TGTGCCAGCAGTTTCGGTCCACTAGCGGGCGGCCGTTGGAATGAGCAGTTCTTC.

This chain uses TRBV11-3 with TRBJ2-5; possibly TRBD2 for D (6 bases). CDR3 length: 14 residues. CDR1 is SGHNT and CDR2 is YENEEA in the germline V gene. The germline V and J ends were trimmed by 2 bases and 6 bases, with 13 bases remaining between them. CDR3 nucleotide sequence: TGTGCCAGCAGCTTAATGGCGGGGAGCAAGACCCAGTACTTC. It encodes CASSLMAGSKTQYF.

The chain has TRBV10-3 and TRBJ2-2; D call uncertain. This CDR3 has 14 amino acids. Germline assignment: CDR1 ENHRY and CDR2 SYGVKD. Trimming left V 4 bases short and J 0 bases short, with 6 bases between. This CDR3 is CAISAGSNTGELFF. CDR3 sequence (DNA): TGTGCCATCAGTGCAGGATCGAACACCGGGGAGCTGTTTTTT.